These T cell receptor beta chains were read from a single sample in a study of CD8 T cells in ankylosing spondylitis. MiXCR was run by TCRdb on the 5' RACE reads, yielding one entry per CDR3 protein. The data contain 39,000 or so distinct CDR3 sequences, about 9.3% of them singletons. Sequenced material: blood, either unsorted or a sorted T cell fraction (not recorded which). Receptors were obtained from a male donor with ankylosing spondylitis or in good health (not recorded which). CDR3s include the opening cysteine and the closing phenylalanine or tryptophan. The D gene is left open where the match is weak. The listing skips clone size in some rows; elsewhere it reads once, few, many or a size class.

V: TRBV4-2
length: 15
size: many
D: TRBD2
J: TRBJ2-5
DNA: TGTGCCAGCAGCCAAGACGGGACTAGCGGAGAGACCCAGTACTTC
CDR3: CASSQDGTSGETQYF

V: TRBV20-1
length: 14
size: many
D: NA
J: TRBJ2-5
DNA: TGCAGTGCTAGAGTATCAACAGGCCAAGAGACCCAGTACTTC
CDR3: CSARVSTGQETQYF

V: TRBV5-1
length: 14
size: many
D: TRBD2
J: TRBJ2-7
DNA: TGCGCCAGCAGCTTGGAACTAGCGTCAACCTTGCAGTACTTC
CDR3: CASSLELASTLQYF

V: TRBV7-9
length: 15
size: many
D: TRBD1
J: TRBJ2-7
DNA: TGTGCCAGCAGCTTAGCAGGGGGCAGAAACTACGAGCAGTACTTC
CDR3: CASSLAGGRNYEQYF

V: TRBV30
length: 14
size: many
D: NA
J: TRBJ1-6
DNA: TGTGCCTGGAGTCTCGGCAGAAATAATTCACCCCTCCACTTT
CDR3: CAWSLGRNNSPLHF

V: TRBV6-2/TRBV6-3
length: 13
size: NA
D: TRBD1
J: TRBJ2-3
DNA: TGTGCCAGCACCGGACAGGGGGCCGATACGCAGTATTTT
CDR3: CASTGQGADTQYF

V: TRBV7-3
length: 14
size: many
D: TRBD2
J: TRBJ2-1
DNA: TGTGCCAGCAGTAGCGGGAGTTCCTACAATGAGCAGTTCTTC
CDR3: CASSSGSSYNEQFF

V: TRBV11-1
length: 18
size: many
D: NA
J: TRBJ2-5
DNA: TGTGCCAGCAGCTTGATGGTAGGCCGGGGATGGTCCCAAGAGACCCAGTACTTC
CDR3: CASSLMVGRGWSQETQYF

V: TRBV27
length: 15
size: many
D: TRBD1
J: TRBJ1-5
DNA: TGTGCCAGCAGTTTGGAGGGGGCTAGCAATCAGCCCCAGCATTTT
CDR3: CASSLEGASNQPQHF

V: TRBV24-1
length: 13
size: many
D: TRBD2
J: TRBJ2-1
DNA: TGTGCCACTCGACTAGCGGGTACCGATGAGCAGTTCTTC
CDR3: CATRLAGTDEQFF

V: TRBV4-3
length: 16
size: many
D: TRBD1
J: TRBJ2-1
DNA: TGCGCCAGCAGCCAAGTGGACAGGACAGCCTACAATGAGCAGTTCTTC
CDR3: CASSQVDRTAYNEQFF

V: TRBV6-1
length: 18
size: few
D: TRBD2
J: TRBJ2-2
DNA: TGTGCCAGCAGTAGGGTTTCTAGCGGGAGGGCCGGCACCGGGGAGCTGTTTTTT
CDR3: CASSRVSSGRAGTGELFF

V: TRBV13
length: 13
size: many
D: NA
J: TRBJ2-7
DNA: TGTGCCAGCAGCTCAGATAGCTCCTACGAGCAGTACTTC
CDR3: CASSSDSSYEQYF

V: TRBV29-1
length: 14
size: many
D: TRBD1
J: TRBJ2-7
DNA: TGCAGCGTTTCATCCGGGACAGGGAACTCCGAGCAGTACTTC
CDR3: CSVSSGTGNSEQYF

V: TRBV14
length: 14
size: many
D: NA
J: TRBJ2-7
DNA: TGTGCCAGCAGCTCAGAGGGGTCGCGTTACGAGCAGTACTTC
CDR3: CASSSEGSRYEQYF

V: TRBV29-1
length: 15
size: NA
D: TRBD2
J: TRBJ2-3
DNA: TGCAGCGTTGAGGCCTTAGCGGGAGGGCCAGATACGCAGTATTTT
CDR3: CSVEALAGGPDTQYF

V: TRBV14
length: 15
size: many
D: TRBD1
J: TRBJ2-7
DNA: TGTGCCAGCAGCCGACGCTTATCGGACAGGAACGAGCAGTACTTC
CDR3: CASSRRLSDRNEQYF

V: TRBV5-1
length: 14
size: many
D: TRBD1
J: TRBJ2-5
DNA: TGCGCCAGCAGCTTCGACAGGGGAGGAGAGACCCAGTACTTC
CDR3: CASSFDRGGETQYF

V: TRBV20-1
length: 16
size: NA
D: TRBD1
J: TRBJ2-6
DNA: TGCAGTGCTAGACACAGGGGGCTGCATGGGGCCAACGTCCTGACTTTC
CDR3: CSARHRGLHGANVLTF

V: TRBV12-3/TRBV12-4
length: 13
size: large
D: NA
J: TRBJ2-3
DNA: TGTGCCAGCAGTTTCAAAGGCGCAGATACGCAGTATTTT
CDR3: CASSFKGADTQYF

V: TRBV19
length: 11
size: few
D: NA
J: TRBJ1-5
DNA: TGTGCCAGCTTATCGGAACGGGTCCAGCATTTT
CDR3: CASLSERVQHF

V: TRBV27
length: 14
size: many
D: TRBD1
J: TRBJ2-7
DNA: TGTGCCAGCGGACCCGGGACAGTTCCCTACGAGCAGTACTTC
CDR3: CASGPGTVPYEQYF

V: TRBV11-2
length: 14
size: many
D: NA
J: TRBJ2-3
DNA: TGTGCCAGCAGCTGGGACGGGAGCATAGATACGCAGTATTTT
CDR3: CASSWDGSIDTQYF

V: TRBV29-1
length: 13
size: many
D: TRBD2
J: TRBJ2-7
DNA: TGCAGCGGACGACTAGCGGCCTCCTACGAGCAGTACTTC
CDR3: CSGRLAASYEQYF

V: TRBV2
length: 15
size: NA
D: TRBD2
J: TRBJ2-3
DNA: TGTGCCAGCAGTGATCTAGCGGGGCCCACAGATACGCAGTATTTT
CDR3: CASSDLAGPTDTQYF

V: TRBV7-9
length: 13
size: many
D: TRBD1
J: TRBJ2-7
DNA: TGTGCCAGCACCGTCAGGGGGTCCTACGAGCAGTACTTC
CDR3: CASTVRGSYEQYF

V: TRBV19
length: 13
size: NA
D: NA
J: TRBJ2-7
DNA: TGTGCCAGTAGTCCCTACGGCGGGTACGAGCAGTACTTC
CDR3: CASSPYGGYEQYF

V: TRBV11-1
length: 16
size: many
D: NA
J: TRBJ2-1
DNA: TGTGCCAGCAGCCCTATAGCGCCCCGCGACAATGATGAGCAGTTCTTC
CDR3: CASSPIAPRDNDEQFF

V: TRBV6-5
length: 15
size: few
D: TRBD1
J: TRBJ1-1
DNA: TGTGCCAGCAGTTTCCAGAAGACAGGGCTTGCCGAAGCTTTCTTT
CDR3: CASSFQKTGLAEAFF

V: TRBV7-2
length: 17
size: many
D: TRBD2
J: TRBJ2-5
DNA: TGTGCCAGCAGCTGGCAACGACTAGCGGGAGACCGGGAGACCCAGTACTTC
CDR3: CASSWQRLAGDRETQYF

V: TRBV6-5
length: 15
size: many
D: TRBD2
J: TRBJ2-5
DNA: TGTGCCAGCAGTTACCGACTAGCGGGATTGGAGACCCAGTACTTC
CDR3: CASSYRLAGLETQYF

V: TRBV27
length: 14
size: many
D: TRBD1
J: TRBJ2-7
DNA: TGTGCCAGCAGCCCGGGACAGGTGCACTACGAGCAGTACTTC
CDR3: CASSPGQVHYEQYF

V: TRBV29-1
length: 13
size: many
D: NA
J: TRBJ2-7
DNA: TGCAGCGCCAGAGGGACCCCCCCCTACGAGCAGTACTTC
CDR3: CSARGTPPYEQYF

V: TRBV27
length: 13
size: few
D: NA
J: TRBJ2-7
DNA: TGTGCCAGCAGCTATGGTACCCGACAGGTGAGGTACTTC
CDR3: CASSYGTRQVRYF

V: TRBV7-2
length: 13
size: NA
D: NA
J: TRBJ2-7
DNA: TGTGCCAGCAGCGCCGACGCGTTTTACGAGCAGTACTTC
CDR3: CASSADAFYEQYF

V: TRBV12-3/TRBV12-4
length: 14
size: many
D: NA
J: TRBJ2-1
DNA: TGTGCCAGCAGTCCACTCCGCACTAGCCGTGAGCAGTTCTTC
CDR3: CASSPLRTSREQFF

V: TRBV6-1
length: 14
size: many
D: TRBD1
J: TRBJ1-2
DNA: TGTGCCAGCATCGACAGGGGGACTAACTATGGCTACACCTTC
CDR3: CASIDRGTNYGYTF

V: TRBV7-8
length: 13
size: many
D: NA
J: TRBJ1-5
DNA: TGTGCCAGCAGCTTACAGGTCGGGCAGCCCCAGCATTTT
CDR3: CASSLQVGQPQHF

V: TRBV5-1
length: 15
size: NA
D: TRBD1
J: TRBJ2-3
DNA: TGCGCCAGCAGCCGGGACAGGGGTGACACAGATACGCAGTATTTT
CDR3: CASSRDRGDTDTQYF

V: TRBV18
length: 16
size: few
D: TRBD1
J: TRBJ2-3
DNA: TGTGCCAGCTCACCACCGACAGGGGGCATCACAGATACGCAGTATTTT
CDR3: CASSPPTGGITDTQYF

V: TRBV20-1
length: 16
size: once
D: NA
J: TRBJ2-1
DNA: TGCTGTGTCAGGGGCGGCCCTCCGGGCTCCTACAATGAGCAGTTCTTC
CDR3: CCVRGGPPGSYNEQFF

V: TRBV4-1
length: 17
size: many
D: TRBD1
J: TRBJ2-7
DNA: TGCGCCAGCAGCCCCTTCGGGTCGGGACAGGGGGCCCACGAGCAGTACTTC
CDR3: CASSPFGSGQGAHEQYF

V: TRBV5-1
length: 15
size: many
D: NA
J: TRBJ2-3
DNA: TGCGCCAGCAGTTTTGAGGGACTCCACACAGATACGCAGTATTTT
CDR3: CASSFEGLHTDTQYF

V: TRBV2
length: 15
size: many
D: TRBD1
J: TRBJ2-7
DNA: TGTGCCAGCAAGTTAGAAGACAGGGGGTTTAACGAGCAGTACTTC
CDR3: CASKLEDRGFNEQYF

V: TRBV15
length: 14
size: many
D: NA
J: TRBJ2-1
DNA: TGTGCCACCAGCAGAGCCGAACCTTTCAATGAGCAGTTCTTC
CDR3: CATSRAEPFNEQFF

V: TRBV5-5
length: 16
size: many
D: NA
J: TRBJ2-2
DNA: TGTGCCAGCAGCTTGGTCAGGTCGGTTCCCCCCGGGGAGCTGTTTTTT
CDR3: CASSLVRSVPPGELFF

V: TRBV3-1
length: 13
size: NA
D: NA
J: TRBJ1-1
DNA: TGTGCCAGCAGCCAATGGGTGAACACTGAAGCTTTCTTT
CDR3: CASSQWVNTEAFF

V: TRBV7-2
length: 15
size: many
D: NA
J: TRBJ2-1
DNA: TGTGCCAGCAGCTTAGAAAGGGGCCGAACCACTGAGCAGTTCTTC
CDR3: CASSLERGRTTEQFF

V: TRBV25-1
length: 14
size: many
D: NA
J: TRBJ2-7
DNA: TGTGCCAGCAGGACGGGGGGCAGCTCCTACGAGCAGTACTTC
CDR3: CASRTGGSSYEQYF

V: TRBV29-1
length: 13
size: many
D: TRBD1
J: TRBJ1-1
DNA: TGCAGCGTCTCGGGACAGACTAACACTGAAGCTTTCTTT
CDR3: CSVSGQTNTEAFF

V: TRBV9
length: 14
size: many
D: NA
J: TRBJ1-2
DNA: TGTGCCAGCAGCGGCAAAGGGTTTAACTATGGCTACACCTTC
CDR3: CASSGKGFNYGYTF

V: TRBV4-1
length: 15
size: many
D: NA
J: TRBJ1-1
DNA: TGCGCCAGCAGCCAAGTTTCGGGGTCAGGCACTGAAGCTTTCTTT
CDR3: CASSQVSGSGTEAFF

V: TRBV1
length: 15
size: many
D: NA
J: TRBJ2-5
DNA: TGCACCAGCAGCCAACATCAGGGTCCTCAGAAGACCCAGTACTTC
CDR3: CTSSQHQGPQKTQYF

V: TRBV4-3
length: 16
size: many
D: NA
J: TRBJ2-5
DNA: TGCGCCAGCAGCCAGGGGAGGAACAGGGGAGTTGAGACCCAGTACTTC
CDR3: CASSQGRNRGVETQYF